The present T cell receptor beta chain was sequenced within a study of cytomegalovirus exposure and HLA in healthy donors. This clone showed up just a few times. Its matching antigen is unknown. The study ran its PCR with 60 Vbeta and 13 Jbeta primers. Measured with immunoSEQ multiplex PCR; TCRdb has only the in-frame clones, and not every one. The sample carries tens of thousands of clones, approximately 77% recorded once. The CDR3 consists of 16 residues. In germline, CDR1 is LGHNA, CDR2 YNFKEQ. Losses at the gene ends were 3 bases for V and 4 bases for J; bases not matched to a gene: 5. The study's findings and limits: A later analysis found that most CMV-associated TCR beta chains appeared HLA-restricted.

The V and J genes are TRBV4-2 and TRBJ2-1; TRBD2 matches 11 bases. This clonotype was obtained from a man aged 30 to 45 in good health and CMV-seronegative. The specimen sequenced was PBMCs. The CDR3 region is CASSQNLAGGYNEQFF. The CDR3 nucleotides are TGTGCCAGCAGCCAGAACCTAGCGGGGGGTTACAATGAGCAGTTCTTC.